This passage covers 8 T cell receptor beta chains from one sample sequenced in a study of blood T cell repertoires in COVID-19. Libraries were prepared by immunoSEQ multiplex PCR; TCRdb keeps only in-frame clonotypes and omits some of them. The sample contains around 260,000 clones, around 86% of which appear only once. Sample: peripheral blood. These receptors were taken from a woman aged 25 to 39 with active or convalescent COVID-19.

The J gene is TRBJ2-7, the V gene TRBV7-2, with 7 nucleotides matching TRBD1. In germline, CDR1 is SGHTA, CDR2 FQGNSA. With V trimmed by 5 bases and J by 6 bases, 13 bases remained unmatched. The CDR3 has 15 residues. The CDR3 loop reads CASSQRQGSLSEQYF. CDR3 DNA: TGTGCCAGCAGCCAAAGACAGGGATCCTTATCCGAGCAGTACTTC. Full variable domain (rest looked up from reference TRBV7-2 and TRBJ2-7): GAGVSQSPSNKVTEKGKDVELRCDPISGHTALYWYRQSLGQGLEFLIYFQGNSAPDKSGLPSDRFSAERTGGSVSTLTIQRTQQEDSAVYLCASSQRQGSLSEQYFGPGTRLTVT.

The V call is TRBV28, the J call TRBJ2-2; D perhaps matches TRBD2 (6 bases). The germline V and J ends were trimmed by 3 bases and 0 bases, with 8 bases remaining between them. This CDR3 region has 15 residues. Germline V gene lookup returns CDR1 MDHEN and CDR2 SYDVKM. CDR3 sequence (DNA): TGTGCCAGCAGTTTTTCGGGGGCGAACACCGGGGAGCTGTTTTTT. Encoded protein: CASSFSGANTGELFF.

This chain uses TRBV7-2 with TRBJ2-7; 13 bases are a match to TRBD2. This CDR3 contains 17 residues. V was pared by 5 bases and J by 2 bases, with 9 bases of the junction left unmatched. Germline lookup yields CDR1 SGHTA and CDR2 FQGNSA. The CDR3 loop reads CASSLRTSGGETYEQYF. The CDR3 region has the DNA TGTGCCAGCAGCCTCAGGACTAGCGGGGGCGAGACCTACGAGCAGTACTTC. Full variable domain (outside the CDR3, taken from reference TRBV7-2 and TRBJ2-7): GAGVSQSPSNKVTEKGKDVELRCDPISGHTALYWYRQSLGQGLEFLIYFQGNSAPDKSGLPSDRFSAERTGGSVSTLTIQRTQQEDSAVYLCASSLRTSGGETYEQYFGPGTRLTVT.

The V and J genes are TRBV28 and TRBJ1-4; D may be TRBD1 (5 bases). This CDR3 comprises 14 residues. Germline V gene sequence: CDR1 MDHEN, CDR2 SYDVKM. Trimming took off 4 bases at V and 7 bases at J, with 13 bases between the two ends. CDR3 in amino acids: CASSSGQWVEKLFF. Here the CDR3 DNA reads TGTGCCAGCAGTTCAGGGCAGTGGGTTGAAAAACTGTTTTTT.

V and J are TRBV7-2 and TRBJ2-3, with 7 bases fitting TRBD2. J was trimmed by 2 bases and V by 5 bases; bases with no gene match: 10. The CDR3 is 16 amino acids. CDR1 and CDR2 from the germline V gene are SGHTA and FQGNSA. The CDR3 DNA follows: TGTGCCAGCAGCCCCCAACCGCGGGGGAACACAGATACGCAGTATTTT. Translating it yields CASSPQPRGNTDTQYF. The full variable domain, in which reference TRBV7-2 and TRBJ2-3 provide the parts outside the CDR3, is GAGVSQSPSNKVTEKGKDVELRCDPISGHTALYWYRQSLGQGLEFLIYFQGNSAPDKSGLPSDRFSAERTGGSVSTLTIQRTQQEDSAVYLCASSPQPRGNTDTQYFGPGTRLTVL.

This clone was counted a single time. This chain links TRBV7-9 with TRBJ2-5, with 8 bases that match TRBD1. The CDR3 consists of 14 residues. Germline values: CDR1 SEHNR, CDR2 FQNEAQ (reference sequence). The junction had 3 bases not matched to a gene; V was cut back by 4 bases and J by 2 bases. The CDR3 region is CASSSHRGQETQYF. The CDR3 nucleotides are TGTGCCAGCAGCTCTCACAGGGGGCAAGAGACCCAGTACTTC.

The gene calls are TRBV11-3 and TRBJ1-6, with 8 bases that match TRBD1. J was trimmed by 5 bases and V by 5 bases; bases with no gene match: 11. Looked up from germline, CDR1 is SGHNT and CDR2 is YENEEA. This CDR3 has 17 amino acids. The CDR3 DNA reads as TGTGCCAGCAGCCCGCCGGGACAGGATAATCATAATTCACCCCTCCACTTT. Translation: CASSPPGQDNHNSPLHF. The full variable domain, its missing parts supplied by reference TRBV11-3 and TRBJ1-6, is EAGVVQSPRYKIIEKKQPVAFWCNPISGHNTLYWYLQNLGQGPELLIRYENEEAVDDSQLPKDRFSAERLKGVDSTLKIQPAELGDSAVYLCASSPPGQDNHNSPLHFGNGTRLTVT.

The chain carries TRBV9 and TRBJ1-4, with D hard to call. The germline V gene encodes CDR1 SGDLS and CDR2 YYNGEE. Trimming removed 2 bases at V and 7 bases at J, with 15 bases between. CDR3 length: 15 residues. The DNA of the CDR3 is TGTGCCAGCAGCGTCACCTCCTCATTCGGTGAAAAACTGTTTTTT. Translating it yields CASSVTSSFGEKLFF.